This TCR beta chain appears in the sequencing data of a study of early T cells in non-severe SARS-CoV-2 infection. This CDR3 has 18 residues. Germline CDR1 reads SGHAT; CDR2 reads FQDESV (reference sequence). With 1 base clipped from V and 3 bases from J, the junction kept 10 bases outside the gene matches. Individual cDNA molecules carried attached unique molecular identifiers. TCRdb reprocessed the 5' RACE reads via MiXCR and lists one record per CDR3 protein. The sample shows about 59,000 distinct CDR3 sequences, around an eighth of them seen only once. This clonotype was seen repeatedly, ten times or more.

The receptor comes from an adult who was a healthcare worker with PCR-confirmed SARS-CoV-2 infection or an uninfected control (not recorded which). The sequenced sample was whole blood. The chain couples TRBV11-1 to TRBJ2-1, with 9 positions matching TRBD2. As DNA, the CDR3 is TGTGCCAGCAGCTTAGGAACGGCTAGCGGGGCTCGCTACAATGAGCAGTTCTTC. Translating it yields CASSLGTASGARYNEQFF.